What follows describes a single T cell receptor beta chain. Other DNA sequences in the sample encode the same CDR3. CDR3 length: 16 residues. The J segment lost 0 bases and the V segment lost 3 bases, leaving 5 bases of the junction unmatched. Per the germline V gene, CDR1 is SGHRS and CDR2 is YFSETQ. The source of the sample is a study of blood T cell repertoires in COVID-19. Looking at the study overall: Specimens from acute and convalescent COVID-19 originated in the United States, Italy and Spain. PBMCs, B-cell-depleted T cells, or T cells provided the cDNA or gDNA that made up the material.

In the original analysis: Amplifying reference gene primers gave estimates of nucleated cell counts. Assay: immunoSEQ multiplex PCR; the TCRdb copy retains only in-frame clones and omits some. V and J calls and clone size are those listed in that table; D and trimming were worked out from the DNA. The sample holds about 290,000 clones, over 80% seen once. This receptor was obtained from a woman between 50 and 59 years old with active or convalescent COVID-19. The chain combines TRBV5-1 with TRBJ2-3, with TRBD1 matching 9 bases. Sequencing was carried out using peripheral blood. The CDR3 DNA sequence: TGCGCCAGCAGCTGGGGGACAGGGCCCAGCACAGATACGCAGTATTTT. It is translated as CASSWGTGPSTDTQYF. Full variable domain (rest looked up from reference TRBV5-1 and TRBJ2-3): KAGVTQTPRYLIKTRGQQVTLSCSPISGHRSVSWYQQTPGQGLQFLFEYFSETQRNKGNFPGRFSGRQFSNSRSEMNVSTLELGDSALYLCASSWGTGPSTDTQYFGPGTRLTVL.